The T cell receptor (beta chain) described here comes from a study of long-term antiretroviral therapy in people with HIV. Whole-study results and caveats: There were no data on ART adherence, viral resistance or therapy changes, a gap that limits inferences about post-ART repertoire changes. Clones that had undergone expansion before ART prevailed in the repertoire throughout all time points.

The germline V gene encodes CDR1 MRHNA and CDR2 SNTAGT. V lost 4 bases and J 1 base, leaving 21 bases between the germline ends. This CDR3 contains 18 residues. At the survey level, the v3.0 immunoSEQ assay was run. What sequencing targeted per sample was 40,000-50,000 T-cell genomes. Only in-frame clones appear in the TCRdb table, and some are missing; sequencing was by immunoSEQ multiplex PCR. The table has 12,000 to 15,000 clones, 75% to 85% seen once. Comment on this clone: Antigen: not known.

Specimen: unsorted PBMCs, collected 3.2 years before starting antiretroviral therapy. J is TRBJ2-3 and V is TRBV6-4; D is possibly TRBD2 (6 bases). The clonotype originates from a man aged 35 to 55 with HIV. Here the CDR3 DNA reads TGTGCCAGCAGTGGTTGTCCTGGAGGGAGGCACGGCACAGATACGCAGTATTTT. This sequence encodes CASSGCPGGRHGTDTQYF.